In this sample, the clone carrying this T cell receptor beta chain turned up a few times. This specimen comes from a study of blood T cells in healthy people across ages. Trimming pared 4 bases from V and 9 bases from J, leaving 17 bases between. CDR1 and CDR2 from the germline V gene are KGHDR and SFDVKD. The CDR3 is made up of 14 amino acids. A second PCR of roughly 7 to 11 cycles used a sample-barcoded 5' primer and a J-beta primer mix. TCRdb re-called the 5' RACE reads with MiXCR, one entry per CDR3 protein. The sample lists 1,800,000 or so distinct CDR3 sequences, approximately 39% occurring once.

Material: blood. The V and J genes are TRBV24-1 and TRBJ1-1; no definite D call. This receptor was taken from a human donor in good health. The CDR3 region is CATSDPYDGEKAFF. The CDR3 DNA reads TGTGCCACCAGTGACCCTTATGACGGTGAAAAAGCTTTCTTT.